The sequence of this T cell receptor beta chain was determined in a study of T cells of healthy individuals. The CDR3 runs 21 residues. TCRdb used MiXCR to reprocess the 5' RACE reads, holding one entry per CDR3 protein. The data show around 63,000 distinct CDR3 sequences, around 16% seen once. This chain links TRBV21-1 with TRBJ1-5; the table's D call of TRBD1 was not tested on the DNA. TRBV21-1 has pseudogene status. The source of this sequence is a human donor in good health. CDR3 coding DNA: TGTGCCAGCAGCAGTGGTCAAGACCGGGACAGGGAGAAAAAGGGCAGTCAGCCCCAGCATTTT. Translation gives CASSSGQDRDREKKGSQPQHF.